This entry concerns a single T cell receptor beta chain. Antigen: not known. This specimen belongs to a study of T cell clusters in autoimmune cytopenias. Study information: TRB sequencing had a median 51,575 reads and approximately 2,500 distinct clonotypes per sample. Study-level findings and limits: TRB repertoire shifts in secondary cytopenia and chronic lymphocytic leukemia mostly reflected lymphoma, not autoimmunity. Primary autoimmune cytopenia patients seemingly lacked the physiological T cell clusters found in healthy donors.

Germline CDR1 DFQATT, CDR2 SNEGSKA (reference sequence). There are 15 residues in the CDR3. TRB rearrangements were amplified by touch-down multiplex PCR with mixed TRB-A/B primers. TCRdb re-called the multiplex PCR reads; one entry per CDR3 protein, DNA not given. The listing records about 6,800 distinct CDR3 sequences. TRB was amplified from 250 ng of peripheral blood genomic DNA per sample. The chain joins TRBV20-1 to TRBJ1-5. Sequenced: peripheral blood. This TCR derives from a human donor with an autoimmune cytopenia or autoimmune hepatitis (not recorded which). CDR3 protein: CSARELGTSNQPQHF.